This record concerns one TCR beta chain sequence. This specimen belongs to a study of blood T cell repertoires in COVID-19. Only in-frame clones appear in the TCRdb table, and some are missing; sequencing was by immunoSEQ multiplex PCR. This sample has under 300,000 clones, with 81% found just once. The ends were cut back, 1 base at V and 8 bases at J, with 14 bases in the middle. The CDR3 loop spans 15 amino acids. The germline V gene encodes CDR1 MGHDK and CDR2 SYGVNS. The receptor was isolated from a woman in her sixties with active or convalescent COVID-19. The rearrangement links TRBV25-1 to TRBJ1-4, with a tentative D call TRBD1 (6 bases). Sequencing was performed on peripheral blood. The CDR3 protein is CASSESPRGNEKLFF. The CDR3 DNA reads TGTGCCAGCAGTGAATCGCCAAGGGGGAACGAAAAACTGTTTTTT.